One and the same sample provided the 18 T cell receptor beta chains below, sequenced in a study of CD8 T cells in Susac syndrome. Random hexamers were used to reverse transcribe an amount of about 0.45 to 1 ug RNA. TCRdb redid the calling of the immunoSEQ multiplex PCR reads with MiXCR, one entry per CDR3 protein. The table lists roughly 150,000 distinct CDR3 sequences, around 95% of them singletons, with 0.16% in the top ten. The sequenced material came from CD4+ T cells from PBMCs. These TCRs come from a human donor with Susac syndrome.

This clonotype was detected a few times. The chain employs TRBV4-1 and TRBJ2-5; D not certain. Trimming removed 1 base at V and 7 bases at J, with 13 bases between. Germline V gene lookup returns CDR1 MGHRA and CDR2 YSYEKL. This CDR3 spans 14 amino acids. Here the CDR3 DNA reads TGCGCCAGCAGCCAAGTAATTCTTGCTATGACCCAGTACTTC. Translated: CASSQVILAMTQYF.

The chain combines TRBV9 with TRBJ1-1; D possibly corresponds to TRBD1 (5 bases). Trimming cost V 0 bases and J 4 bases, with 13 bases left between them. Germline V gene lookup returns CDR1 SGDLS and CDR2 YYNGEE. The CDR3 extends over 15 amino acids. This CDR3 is CASSVGTRVSTEAFF. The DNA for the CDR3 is TGTGCCAGCAGCGTAGGGACACGGGTGAGCACTGAAGCTTTCTTT.

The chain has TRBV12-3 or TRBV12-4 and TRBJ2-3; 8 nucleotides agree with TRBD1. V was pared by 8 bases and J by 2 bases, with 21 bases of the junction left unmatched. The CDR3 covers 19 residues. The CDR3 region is CASDGHLGDRTSSTDTQYF. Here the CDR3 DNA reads TGTGCCAGCGACGGCCATTTGGGGGACAGGACTTCGTCCACAGATACGCAGTATTTT.

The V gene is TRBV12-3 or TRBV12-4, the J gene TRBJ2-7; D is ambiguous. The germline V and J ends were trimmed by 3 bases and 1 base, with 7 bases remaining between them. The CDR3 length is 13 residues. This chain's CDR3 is CASSLVTSYEQYF. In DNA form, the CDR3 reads TGTGCCAGCAGTTTGGTCACATCCTACGAGCAGTACTTC.

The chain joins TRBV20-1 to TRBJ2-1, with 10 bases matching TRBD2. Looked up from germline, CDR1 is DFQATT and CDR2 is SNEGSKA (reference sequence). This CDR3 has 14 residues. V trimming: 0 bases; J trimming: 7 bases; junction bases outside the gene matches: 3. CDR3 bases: TGCAGTGCTAGAGAGGGACTAGCGAGAAATGAGCAGTTCTTC. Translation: CSAREGLARNEQFF.

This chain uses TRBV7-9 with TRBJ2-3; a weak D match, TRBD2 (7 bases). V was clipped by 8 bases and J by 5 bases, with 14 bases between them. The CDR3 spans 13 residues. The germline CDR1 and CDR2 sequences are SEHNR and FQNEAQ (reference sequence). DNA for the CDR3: TGTGCCAGCCTCGGGGGGCCTGGAGATACGCAGTATTTT. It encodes CASLGGPGDTQYF.

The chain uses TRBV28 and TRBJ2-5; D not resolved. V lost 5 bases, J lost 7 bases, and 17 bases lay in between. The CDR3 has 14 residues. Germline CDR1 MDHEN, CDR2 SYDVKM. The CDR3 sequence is CASSPGSRPGTQYF. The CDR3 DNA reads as TGTGCCAGCAGTCCCGGGTCCCGACCCGGGACCCAGTACTTC.

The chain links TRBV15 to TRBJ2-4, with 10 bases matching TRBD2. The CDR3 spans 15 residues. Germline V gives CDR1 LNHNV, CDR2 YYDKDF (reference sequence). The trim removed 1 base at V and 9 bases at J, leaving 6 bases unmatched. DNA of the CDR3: TGTGCCACCAGCAGAGCTGGAAGCGGGGGGGCCATTCAGTACTTC. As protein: CATSRAGSGGAIQYF.

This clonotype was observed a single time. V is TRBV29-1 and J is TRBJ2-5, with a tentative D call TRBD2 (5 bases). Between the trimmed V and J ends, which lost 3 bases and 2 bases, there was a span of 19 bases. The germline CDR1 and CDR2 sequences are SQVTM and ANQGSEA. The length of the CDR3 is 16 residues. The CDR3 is CSVEKGVGRGQETQYF. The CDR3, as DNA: TGCAGCGTTGAGAAAGGTGTGGGAAGAGGGCAAGAGACCCAGTACTTC.

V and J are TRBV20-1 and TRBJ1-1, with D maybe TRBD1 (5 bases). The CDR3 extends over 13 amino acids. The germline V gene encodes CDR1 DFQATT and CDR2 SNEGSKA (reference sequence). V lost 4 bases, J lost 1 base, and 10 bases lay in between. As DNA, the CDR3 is TGCAGTGCTACTTCCGACAGGAACACTGAAGCTTTCTTT. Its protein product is CSATSDRNTEAFF.

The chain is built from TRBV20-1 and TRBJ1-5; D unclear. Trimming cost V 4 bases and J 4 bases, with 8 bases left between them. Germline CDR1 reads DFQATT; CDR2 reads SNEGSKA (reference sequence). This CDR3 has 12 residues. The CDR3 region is CSAKDGNQPQHF. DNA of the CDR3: TGCAGTGCTAAAGACGGGAATCAGCCCCAGCATTTT.

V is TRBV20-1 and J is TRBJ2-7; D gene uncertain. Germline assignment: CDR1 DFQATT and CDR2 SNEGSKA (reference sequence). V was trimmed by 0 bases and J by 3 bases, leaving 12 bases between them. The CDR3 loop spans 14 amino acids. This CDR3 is CSARDPSRIYEQYF. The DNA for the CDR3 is TGCAGTGCTAGAGATCCCAGCAGAATCTACGAGCAGTACTTC.

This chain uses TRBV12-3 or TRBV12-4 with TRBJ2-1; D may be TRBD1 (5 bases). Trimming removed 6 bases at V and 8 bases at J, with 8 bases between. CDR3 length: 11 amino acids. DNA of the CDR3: TGTGCCAGCAGGGTAGGGGATGAGCAGTTCTTC. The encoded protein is CASRVGDEQFF.

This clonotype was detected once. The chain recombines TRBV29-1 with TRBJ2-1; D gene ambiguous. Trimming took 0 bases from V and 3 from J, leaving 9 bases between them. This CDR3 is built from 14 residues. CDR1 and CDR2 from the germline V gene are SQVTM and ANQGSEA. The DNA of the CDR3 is TGCAGCGTTGAAGAATGGGGTGGCTACAATGAGCAGTTCTTC. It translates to CSVEEWGGYNEQFF.

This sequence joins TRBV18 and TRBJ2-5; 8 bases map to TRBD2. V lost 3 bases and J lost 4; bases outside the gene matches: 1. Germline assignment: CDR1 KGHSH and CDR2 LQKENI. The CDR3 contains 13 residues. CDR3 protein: CASSPGLVETQYF. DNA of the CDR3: TGTGCCAGCTCACCGGGACTAGTAGAGACCCAGTACTTC. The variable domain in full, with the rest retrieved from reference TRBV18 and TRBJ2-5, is NAGVMQNPRHLVRRRGQEARLRCSPMKGHSHVYWYRQLPEEGLKFMVYLQKENIIDESGMPKERFSAEFPKEGPSILRIQQVVRGDSAAYFCASSPGLVETQYFGPGTRLLVL.

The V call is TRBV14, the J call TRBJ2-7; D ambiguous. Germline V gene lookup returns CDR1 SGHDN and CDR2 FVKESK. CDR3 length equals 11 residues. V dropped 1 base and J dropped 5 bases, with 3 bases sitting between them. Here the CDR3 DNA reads TGTGCCAGCAGCCAAGCCAACGAGCAGTACTTC. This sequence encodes CASSQANEQYF.

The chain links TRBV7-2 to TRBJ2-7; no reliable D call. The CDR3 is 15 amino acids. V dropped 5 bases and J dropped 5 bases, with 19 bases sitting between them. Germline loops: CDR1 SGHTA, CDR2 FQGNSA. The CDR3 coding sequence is TGTGCCAGCAGCCCGGACCGGCGTTCGTTAGACGAGCAGTACTTC. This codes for CASSPDRRSLDEQYF.

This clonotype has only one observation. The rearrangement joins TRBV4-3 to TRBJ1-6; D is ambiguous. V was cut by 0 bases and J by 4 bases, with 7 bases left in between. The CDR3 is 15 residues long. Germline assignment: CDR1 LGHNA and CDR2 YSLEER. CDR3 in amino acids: CASSQDPGYNSPLHF. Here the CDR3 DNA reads TGCGCCAGCAGCCAAGATCCAGGATATAATTCACCCCTCCACTTT.